This T cell receptor beta chain was identified in a study of low-dose radiotherapy and immunotherapy resistance in tumors. In the study overall: Ipilimumab 1 mg/kg every six weeks, together with nivolumab 240 mg every two weeks, was given intravenously to patients.

Time point of the sample: after trial treatment. The treatment is: LDRT plus nivolumab, ipilimumab, low-dose cyclophosphamide and aspirin (RACIN trial). CDR3 length equals 13 residues. V was shortened by 6 bases and J by 4 bases, with 10 bases between the two germline ends. This clonotype has ten or more counts. A roughly 22-cycle PCR with a constant-region primer and V-primer adapter amplified TCRs. One entry per CDR3 protein, called by TCRdb with MiXCR from the reads. The table records approximately 52,000 distinct CDR3 sequences, roughly 31% of them present only once. The clonotype was recovered from a male donor with rectosigmoid adenocarcinoma. The specimen was PBMCs, collected after low-dose radiotherapy plus immunotherapy. The chain employs TRBV12-3 or TRBV12-4 and TRBJ1-3; D possibly corresponds to TRBD1 (6 bases). The CDR3 loop reads CASRDSGGNTIYF. The CDR3 DNA sequence: TGTGCCAGCAGGGACAGCGGCGGAAACACCATATATTTT.